This T cell receptor (beta chain) was observed in a study of persistence of HIV-infected CD4 T cells. In the study overall: The sample holds CD4+ T cells responsive to CMV or HIV-1 Gag.

The stimulus was an HIV-1 Gag 15-mer peptide pool, 0.9 to 1 ug/peptide/mL. Memory cells lacking CD40L and CD69 with high CD45RO were sorted. Trimming took off 0 bases at V and 6 bases at J, with 27 bases between the two ends. This CDR3 contains 19 residues. CDR1 LGHDT and CDR2 YNNKEL come from the germline V gene (reference sequence). Findings and caveats of the study: Degenerate expanded CDR3beta sequences were enriched among CMV- and Gag-responding cells.

The libraries were made with immunoSEQ version 4 in survey mode. The method was immunoSEQ multiplex PCR; TCRdb's version includes in-frame clones alone and lacks a portion of them. The data hold about 40,000 clones, with about 84% observed a single time. About this clone itself: What it binds is not known.

The material was CD4+ T cells sorted from PBMCs after roughly 18-hour stimulation, obtained from a patient who received antiretroviral therapy. The rearrangement links TRBV3-1 (or the pseudogene TRBV3-2) to TRBJ2-7; D may be TRBD1 or TRBD2 (5 bases each). This TCR came from an adult man with HIV who was CMV-seropositive. DNA for the CDR3: TGTGCCAGCAGCCAAGATCGAAGGGGCAAGGGCCCCCAGGGAGTCGAGCAGTACTTC. The encoded protein is CASSQDRRGKGPQGVEQYF.